This T cell receptor beta chain was profiled in a study of T-cell reconstitution after alpha-beta-depleted transplantation in children. Whole-study findings and limits: A year post-transplant, T-cell counts and diversity derived mostly from newly produced T cells. The study traced high day-60 TCRbeta diversity in some patients to surviving recipient T cells and thymic progenitors. Reportedly, only several hundred clones from non-depleted graft cells drove alpha-beta T-cell counts at about two months.

With V trimmed by 5 bases and J by 5 bases, 4 bases remained unmatched. This CDR3 is 14 amino acids long. Unique molecular identifiers were incorporated into the prepared TCRbeta library. TCRdb called the PCR reads again in MiXCR, with one record for every CDR3 protein. The sample lists about a million distinct CDR3 sequences, less than 30% seen once, with roughly 28% in the top ten. The table lists this clonotype with many counts. Its antigen is still unknown. The V and J genes are TRBV12-3 or TRBV12-4 and TRBJ2-3; 10 bases are a match to TRBD1. The sequenced sample was PBMCs, mostly from graft donor cells, obtained 360 days after TCRalphabeta/CD19-depleted stem cell transplant. This TCR derives from a boy under three years old who had a stem cell transplant for SCID, so the T cells may come from the graft donor. Here the CDR3 DNA reads TGTGCCAGCAGTATTGGACAGGGGGAAGATACGCAGTATTTT. Amino acid sequence: CASSIGQGEDTQYF.